Here is one TCR beta chain with its context. Antigen specificity is unknown. These data belong to a study of cytomegalovirus exposure and HLA in healthy donors. Study-wide results and limits: The investigators catalogued 164 TCR beta chains as cytomegalovirus-associated.

V gave up 2 bases and J gave up 8 bases, with 6 bases separating them. Per germline, CDR1 SGHVS and CDR2 FQNEAQ. The CDR3 is made up of 11 amino acids. Assay: immunoSEQ multiplex PCR; the TCRdb copy retains only in-frame clones and omits some. The table records 150,000 to 200,000 clones, 81% of them present only once. The source material was PBMCs. The chain joins TRBV7-8 to TRBJ1-1; D is undetermined. The TCR sequence derives from a woman aged 25-40 years in good health and CMV-seronegative. The CDR3 is CASSLYEEAFF. The CDR3 DNA reads as TGTGCCAGCAGCTTATATGAGGAAGCTTTCTTT.